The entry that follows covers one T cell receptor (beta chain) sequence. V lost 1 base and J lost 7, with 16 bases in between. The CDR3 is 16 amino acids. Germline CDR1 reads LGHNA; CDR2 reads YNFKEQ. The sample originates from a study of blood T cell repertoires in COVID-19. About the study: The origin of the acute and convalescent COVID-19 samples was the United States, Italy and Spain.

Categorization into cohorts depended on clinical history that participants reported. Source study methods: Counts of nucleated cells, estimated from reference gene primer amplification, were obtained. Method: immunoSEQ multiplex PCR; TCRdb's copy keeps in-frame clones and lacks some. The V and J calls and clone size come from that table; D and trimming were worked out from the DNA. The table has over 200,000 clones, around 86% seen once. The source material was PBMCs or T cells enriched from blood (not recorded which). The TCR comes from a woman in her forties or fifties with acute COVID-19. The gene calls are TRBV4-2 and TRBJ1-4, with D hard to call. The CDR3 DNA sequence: TGTGCCAGCAGCCAAGGGCTCCACACGCAGGTTGAAAAACTGTTTTTT. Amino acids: CASSQGLHTQVEKLFF.